The 18 T cell receptor beta chains below all came from one sample that was sequenced in a study of T cells in Graves' hyperthyroidism and ophthalmopathy. What was amplified from RNA transcripts were TCR beta CDR3 regions. Researchers ran a first-round RT-PCR on the TCR CDR3 using the HTBI primer set. TCRdb ran MiXCR on the multiplex PCR reads and lists one entry per CDR3 protein. The sample records 530,000 or so distinct CDR3 sequences, approximately 17% being singletons. Input material: blood. Receptors were obtained from a woman aged 18-29 years with Graves' ophthalmopathy.

This clonotype was seen repeatedly, ten times or more. V and J are TRBV12-3 or TRBV12-4 and TRBJ1-5; D is undetermined. Trimming stripped 1 base from V and 0 bases from J, with 4 bases between. The length of the CDR3 is 14 residues. CDR3 region: CASSLENSNQPQHF. DNA for the CDR3: TGTGCCAGCAGTTTAGAGAATAGCAATCAGCCCCAGCATTTT.

This clonotype was counted only a few times. The V gene is TRBV29-1, the J gene TRBJ2-7, with D maybe TRBD2 (6 bases). Trimming cost V 7 bases and J 7 bases, with 26 bases left between them. CDR3 length: 15 residues. The germline CDR1 and CDR2 sequences are SQVTM and ANQGSEA. The DNA of the CDR3 is TGCAGCGGGTCCCTCCGGGAGCGGTCGTTTTGGGAGCAGTACTTC. Residues: CSGSLRERSFWEQYF.

This clonotype has a handful of counts. Here the CDR3 reads CASSSGGWDYGYTF. CDR3 nucleotide sequence: TGTGCCAGCAGCTCAGGGGGCTGGGACTATGGCTACACCTTC. The gene calls are TRBV9 and TRBJ1-2; 8 nucleotides align to TRBD1. The J segment lost 3 bases and the V segment lost 4 bases, leaving 5 bases of the junction unmatched. The CDR3 covers 14 residues. Per the germline V gene, CDR1 is SGDLS and CDR2 is YYNGEE.

This sequence joins TRBV19 and TRBJ2-2; 7 bases are a match to TRBD1. Unmatched junction bases numbered 5, after V lost 7 bases and J lost 3 bases. Germline assignment: CDR1 LNHDA and CDR2 SQIVND (reference sequence). The CDR3 has 14 amino acids. The CDR3 sequence: CASIDQGDTGELFF. CDR3 coding DNA: TGTGCCAGTATCGACCAGGGGGACACCGGGGAGCTGTTTTTT.

This sequence joins TRBV18 and TRBJ1-1; tentatively, D is TRBD1 (5 bases). The CDR3 runs 15 residues. Germline CDR1 and CDR2: KGHSH and LQKENI. Deletions cut 3 bases from V and 2 bases from J, with 13 bases between. This chain's CDR3 is CASSPPGGNNTEAFF. Written as DNA, the CDR3 is TGTGCCAGCTCACCTCCGGGGGGGAATAACACTGAAGCTTTCTTT.

A remark on this clonotype: Since the CDR3 does not end with the conserved phenylalanine or tryptophan, this likely comes from a read error. The chain employs TRBV27 and TRBJ1-6, with 8 bases fitting TRBD1. CDR1 is MNHEY, CDR2 SMNVEV, per germline (reference sequence). The V segment lost 5 bases and the J segment 8 bases; nucleotides outside the gene matches: 5. This CDR3 has 14 residues. The CDR3 bases are TGTGCCAGCAGTCGACAGGGGTCAGATTCACCCCTCCACTCT. Translation: CASSRQGSDSPLHS.

This clonotype was recorded a few times. This may arise from a read error, as a much more abundant clone is one base away. The chain employs TRBV5-1 and TRBJ2-1; D ambiguous. Germline V gene data show CDR1 as SGHRS and CDR2 as YFSETQ. The CDR3 totals 12 residues. The CDR3 loop is CANSLEEYEQFF. The CDR3 region has the DNA TGCGCCAACAGCTTGGAAGAATATGAGCAGTTCTTC.

The CDR3 sequence: CASSSGVSGVHSYEQYF. The DNA of the CDR3 is TGTGCCAGCAGTTCAGGGGTTAGCGGGGTTCACTCCTACGAGCAGTACTTC. The gene calls are TRBV6-2 or TRBV6-3 and TRBJ2-7, with 8 bases that match TRBD2. The CDR3 is 17 amino acids. Germline V gene data show CDR1 as MNHEY and CDR2 as SVGEGT. V lost 4 bases to trimming and J lost 0 bases; unmatched junction nucleotides: 11.

There are many counts of this clonotype. The rearrangement uses TRBV28 and TRBJ1-5; a weak D match, TRBD1 (6 bases). Germline CDR1 is MDHEN and CDR2 is SYDVKM. The CDR3 has 12 residues. Trimming took off 8 bases at V and 7 bases at J, with 12 bases between the two ends. CDR3 in DNA: TGTGCCAGCTTCAGGGGCGGCCAGCCCCAGCATTTT. Protein: CASFRGGQPQHF.

V gene TRBV4-2 combines with J gene TRBJ1-3; the D gene is possibly TRBD1 (5 bases). The length of the CDR3 is 15 residues. Trimming stripped 0 bases from V and 5 bases from J, with 11 bases between. The germline gives CDR1 LGHNA, CDR2 YNFKEQ. CDR3 bases: TGTGCCAGCAGCCAAGAAAATGAGGGGAGAAACACCATATATTTT. This encodes CASSQENEGRNTIYF.

This clonotype was detected ten times or more. The chain links TRBV7-9 to TRBJ2-7; D possibly matches TRBD1 or TRBD2 (5 bases each). This CDR3 is 15 amino acids long. Germline V gene data show CDR1 as SEHNR and CDR2 as FQNEAQ (reference sequence). Trimming shortened V by 4 bases and J by 0 bases, and 13 bases separated the two germline ends. The CDR3 spells CASSWAGAPSYEQYF. CDR3 nucleotide sequence: TGTGCCAGCAGCTGGGCCGGGGCTCCCTCCTACGAGCAGTACTTC.

The chain carries TRBV3-2 and TRBJ1-2; the table's TRBD1 call for D was not verified on the DNA. TRBV3-2 is deemed a pseudogene. The CDR3 extends over 15 amino acids. CDR3 in amino acids: CASSLLPGVDYGYTF. In nucleotides, the CDR3 is TGTGCCAGCAGCCTCCTCCCAGGGGTTGACTATGGCTACACCTTC.

The chain has TRBV5-1 and TRBJ2-2; either TRBD1 or TRBD2 may fit D (5 bases each). V lost 4 bases and J 0 bases, leaving 7 bases between the germline ends. The CDR3 length is 14 residues. CDR1 and CDR2 (germline): SGHRS, YFSETQ. The CDR3 here is CASSRDANTGELFF. In DNA form, the CDR3 reads TGCGCCAGCAGCAGGGACGCGAACACCGGGGAGCTGTTTTTT.

The sample holds many counts of this clonotype. The genes are TRBV20-1 and TRBJ2-3; a weak D match, TRBD2 (5 bases). Trimming cost V 0 bases and J 0 bases, with 10 bases left between them. The CDR3 extends over 15 amino acids. Germline values: CDR1 DFQATT, CDR2 SNEGSKA (reference sequence). The CDR3 reads CSARDYRTSTDTQYF. CDR3 bases: TGCAGTGCTAGAGATTACCGGACTAGCACAGATACGCAGTATTTT.

This clonotype occurred a few times. The chain recombines TRBV6-2 or TRBV6-3 with TRBJ2-2, with D perhaps matching TRBD1 or TRBD2 (5 bases each). This CDR3 is built from 15 residues. V gave up 6 bases and J gave up 5 bases, with 16 bases separating them. Germline-derived CDR1 and CDR2 are MNHEY and SVGEGT. The CDR3 reads CASSLGREGTGELFF. The CDR3 DNA reads TGTGCCAGCAGCCTGGGACGAGAGGGAACCGGGGAGCTGTTTTTT.

The V gene is TRBV30, the J gene TRBJ2-3; D is ambiguous. V lost 3 bases, J lost 1 base, and 5 bases lay in between. Germline V gene lookup returns CDR1 GTSNPN and CDR2 SVGIG (reference sequence). The CDR3 runs 12 residues. The CDR3 reads CAWRPGTDTQYF. The CDR3 DNA follows: TGTGCCTGGAGACCAGGCACAGATACGCAGTATTTT.

The chain recombines TRBV20-1 with TRBJ2-7; D is unresolved. Per the germline V gene, CDR1 is DFQATT and CDR2 is SNEGSKA (reference sequence). Trimming removed 3 bases from V and 0 bases from J, with 9 bases in between. The CDR3 runs to 13 residues. CDR3 loop: CSASQGLSYEQYF. The CDR3 nucleotides read TGCAGTGCTAGCCAAGGTCTCTCCTACGAGCAGTACTTC.

In its sample, this clonotype was seen many times. The rearrangement uses TRBV6-1 and TRBJ1-1, with D possibly matching TRBD1 (5 bases). V was cut by 1 base and J by 11 bases, with 14 bases left in between. This CDR3 has 13 amino acids. Germline loops: CDR1 MNHNS, CDR2 SASEGT. As DNA, the CDR3 is TGTGCCAGCAGTGAAGGCTCCAGGGTTGGGGCTTTCTTT. This translates into CASSEGSRVGAFF.